This entry lists 21 T cell receptor beta chains sequenced from one sample in a study of blood T cell repertoires in COVID-19. Libraries were prepared by immunoSEQ multiplex PCR; TCRdb keeps only in-frame clonotypes and omits some of them. The data contain 450,000 to 500,000 clones, 80% to 90% of them singletons. The source material was peripheral blood. The receptors here all came from a human donor in a cohort sampled during active COVID-19.

The J gene is TRBJ1-1, the V gene TRBV7-6; D call uncertain. The CDR3 loop spans 14 amino acids. V dropped 0 bases and J dropped 8 bases, with 13 bases sitting between them. Germline assignment: CDR1 SGHVS and CDR2 FNYEAQ. The CDR3 sequence: CASSLAILGEEAFF. As DNA, the CDR3 is TGTGCCAGCAGCTTAGCGATCCTCGGGGAAGAAGCTTTCTTT.

This clone was counted a single time. V gene TRBV28 combines with J gene TRBJ2-7; TRBD2 agrees at 9 bases. The ends lost 5 bases at V and 5 bases at J; junction bases unmatched: 7. Germline loops: CDR1 MDHEN, CDR2 SYDVKM. The CDR3 covers 14 residues. The CDR3 nucleotides read TGTGCCAGCAGTACCGGGACTAGCATCCACGAGCAGTACTTC. It yields the protein CASSTGTSIHEQYF.

This sequence joins TRBV30 and TRBJ1-5, with a tentative D call TRBD1 (5 bases). Germline loops: CDR1 GTSNPN, CDR2 SVGIG (reference sequence). Trimming stripped 0 bases from V and 5 bases from J, with 11 bases between. This CDR3 is 14 amino acids long. In DNA, the CDR3 is TGTGCCTGGAGTGTACCCGACAGCGATCAGCCCCAGCATTTT. This encodes CAWSVPDSDQPQHF.

The J gene is TRBJ2-3, the V gene TRBV7-3; D not certain. The V and J ends lost 6 bases and 14 bases respectively, with 18 bases between them. Germline V lookup: CDR1 SGHTA, CDR2 FQGTGA. CDR3 length equals 12 residues. In nucleotides, the CDR3 is TGTGCCAGCAGTCCCGATTATGGCGGCCGGTATTTT. It codes for CASSPDYGGRYF.

Written as DNA, the CDR3 is TGTGCCAGCAGCGCCCTAGCGGGGGTACTCTACGAGCAGTACTTC. Amino acids: CASSALAGVLYEQYF. The chain is built from TRBV9 and TRBJ2-7; TRBD2 aligns across 10 bases. There are 15 residues in the CDR3. With V trimmed by 3 bases and J by 3 bases, 6 bases remained unmatched. Per germline, CDR1 SGDLS and CDR2 YYNGEE.

In this sample, this clone turned up once. The chain carries TRBV30 and TRBJ2-5, with TRBD2 matching 13 bases. The germline V gene has CDR1 GTSNPN and CDR2 SVGIG (reference sequence). The CDR3 spans 14 residues. The V segment lost 4 bases and the J segment 4 bases; nucleotides outside the gene matches: 3. Here the CDR3 reads CAWNRLAGGETQYF. The CDR3 DNA is TGTGCCTGGAACCGACTAGCGGGAGGAGAGACCCAGTACTTC.

This clone was seen only once. The chain joins TRBV6-2 or TRBV6-3 to TRBJ1-5, with TRBD1 identical over 7 bases. This CDR3 comprises 13 residues. Germline lookup yields CDR1 MNHEY and CDR2 SVGEGT. V shed 6 bases, J shed 7 bases, and the junction held 6 bases outside the gene matches. The CDR3 sequence is CASSLQGSQPQHF. DNA for the CDR3: TGTGCCAGCAGCCTACAGGGGTCGCAGCCCCAGCATTTT.

This rearrangement joins TRBV27 to TRBJ2-7; D is perhaps TRBD2 (5 bases). The V gene's germline CDR1 is MNHEY and CDR2 SMNVEV (reference sequence). The CDR3 totals 15 residues. The ends were cut back, 3 bases at V and 4 bases at J, with 16 bases in the middle. The CDR3 DNA sequence: TGTGCCAGCAGTTTGGACGGAGGACCGCCTTACGAGCAGTACTTC. Residues: CASSLDGGPPYEQYF.

CDR3 loop: CASSRGLPSAGELFF. Written as DNA, the CDR3 is TGTGCCAGCAGCCGGGGACTCCCTTCCGCCGGGGAGCTGTTTTTT. The chain joins TRBV7-9 to TRBJ2-2; TRBD2 might be the D (6 bases). The V and J ends lost 5 bases and 6 bases respectively, with 16 bases between them. Germline V CDR1 and CDR2: SEHNR, FQNEAQ (reference sequence). The CDR3 spans 15 residues. Variable domain in full (rest from reference TRBV7-9 and TRBJ2-2): DTGVSQNPRHKITKRGQNVTFRCDPISEHNRLYWYRQTLGQGPEFLTYFQNEAQLEKSRLLSDRFSAERPKGSFSTLEIQRTEQGDSAMYLCASSRGLPSAGELFFGEGSRLTVL.

The chain couples TRBV7-9 to TRBJ2-5; 16 nucleotides line up with TRBD2. CDR1 is SEHNR, CDR2 FQNEAQ, per germline (reference sequence). Trimming at V came to 7 bases and at J to 5 bases, leaving 13 bases not matched to a gene. The CDR3 totals 18 residues. DNA for the CDR3: TGTGCCAGCAACACCAGGGGACTAGCGGGAGGGTTACGGGAGACCCAGTACTTC. Translated: CASNTRGLAGGLRETQYF.

CDR3 in amino acids: CAWRNGLAGYSPLHF. CDR3 DNA sequence: TGTGCCTGGAGAAACGGACTGGCGGGGTATTCACCCCTCCACTTT. V and J are TRBV30 and TRBJ1-6; D remains ambiguous. This CDR3 region has 15 residues. From germline, CDR1 is GTSNPN and CDR2 SVGIG (reference sequence). Trimming left V 3 bases short and J 8 bases short, with 17 bases between. The entire variable domain, with the rest obtained from reference TRBV30 and TRBJ1-6, is as follows: SQTIHQWPATLVQPVGSPLSLECTVEGTSNPNLYWYRQAAGRGLQLLFYSVGIGQISSEVPQNLSASRPQDRQFILSSKKLLLSDSGFYLCAWRNGLAGYSPLHFGNGTRLTVT.

This sequence joins TRBV4-1 and TRBJ2-3, with a possible D match to TRBD2 (6 bases). The CDR3 runs to 14 residues. Germline V gene lookup returns CDR1 MGHRA and CDR2 YSYEKL. V lost 0 bases and J 10 bases, leaving 14 bases between the germline ends. CDR3 amino acids: CASSQDGLADPQYF. DNA of the CDR3: TGCGCCAGCAGCCAAGACGGGTTAGCGGATCCGCAGTATTTT.

This clone was detected a few times. V usage is TRBV27 and J usage is TRBJ2-2; 7 bases agree with TRBD1. CDR1 is MNHEY and CDR2 is SMNVEV in the germline V gene (reference sequence). This CDR3 has 13 residues. The J segment lost 5 bases and the V segment lost 10 bases, leaving 7 bases of the junction unmatched. The CDR3 reads CATIDRVTGELFF. DNA of the CDR3: TGTGCCACCATCGACAGGGTAACCGGGGAGCTGTTTTTT.

The sample holds one count of this clone. V is TRBV11-2 and J is TRBJ2-2, with D maybe TRBD1 (6 bases). The CDR3 consists of 16 residues. V was shortened by 3 bases and J by 3 bases, with 14 bases between the two germline ends. The germline V gene encodes CDR1 SGHAT and CDR2 FQNNGV. DNA for the CDR3: TGTGCCAGCAGCTTGGGGGCCATGGGAGACACCGGGGAGCTGTTTTTT. It codes for CASSLGAMGDTGELFF.

Note on this clone: The sample holds other DNA sequences that translate to the same CDR3. This chain uses TRBV19 with TRBJ1-1, with D uncertain. The CDR3 covers 13 residues. Germline values: CDR1 LNHDA, CDR2 SQIVND (reference sequence). V lost 4 bases to trimming and J lost 1 base, with 7 bases between them. The CDR3 loop reads CASSNTGNTEAFF. The CDR3 DNA follows: TGTGCCAGTAGTAACACGGGGAACACTGAAGCTTTCTTT.

The chain links TRBV30 to TRBJ1-2; 10 bases map to TRBD1. The germline V gene has CDR1 GTSNPN and CDR2 SVGIG (reference sequence). The CDR3 extends over 14 amino acids. V dropped 7 bases and J dropped 2; count of bases not matched to a gene: 7. The CDR3 here is CALTRDRGNYGYTF. For the CDR3, the DNA is TGTGCCTTGACCCGGGACAGGGGAAACTATGGCTACACCTTC.

The genes are TRBV5-5 and TRBJ2-2, with 7 bases lining up with TRBD2. Trimming at V came to 2 bases and at J to 3 bases, leaving 7 bases not matched to a gene. This CDR3 comprises 16 residues. Germline CDR1 is SGHKS and CDR2 is YYEKEE (reference sequence). CDR3 sequence reads: CASSLIGGRDTGELFF. For the CDR3, the DNA is TGTGCCAGCAGCTTAATCGGCGGGAGAGACACCGGGGAGCTGTTTTTT.

The CDR3 sequence is CASHIGASGYYNEQFF. DNA of the CDR3: TGTGCCAGCCACATAGGAGCTAGCGGGTATTACAATGAGCAGTTCTTC. This chain connects TRBV9 to TRBJ2-1; 8 bases agree with TRBD2. The CDR3 runs to 16 residues. Per germline, CDR1 SGDLS and CDR2 YYNGEE. Unmatched junction bases numbered 13, after V lost 7 bases and J lost 4 bases.

This chain links TRBV5-1 with TRBJ2-3; 10 nucleotides agree with TRBD1. CDR1 is SGHRS and CDR2 is YFSETQ in the germline V gene. The length of the CDR3 is 14 residues. V lost 4 bases and J lost 5; bases outside the gene matches: 4. In DNA form, the CDR3 reads TGCGCCAGCAGCCGAAGGACAGGGGGAGATACGCAGTATTTT. Encoded protein: CASSRRTGGDTQYF.

The chain links TRBV7-3 to TRBJ2-1, with 12 nucleotides matching TRBD2. With V trimmed by 5 bases and J by 7 bases, 3 bases remained unmatched. The CDR3 contains 14 residues. In germline, CDR1 is SGHTA, CDR2 FQGTGA. The CDR3 protein is CASSLAGGWNEQFF. As DNA, the CDR3 is TGTGCCAGCAGCCTAGCGGGAGGGTGGAATGAGCAGTTCTTC.

V and J are TRBV7-9 and TRBJ1-6; the match to TRBD1 covers 10 bases. The CDR3 length is 16 residues. The V segment lost 4 bases and the J segment 5 bases; nucleotides outside the gene matches: 5. Germline values: CDR1 SEHNR, CDR2 FQNEAQ (reference sequence). Here the CDR3 reads CASSSLGTGDNSPLHF. Here the CDR3 DNA reads TGTGCCAGCAGCTCCCTTGGGACAGGGGATAATTCACCCCTCCACTTT.